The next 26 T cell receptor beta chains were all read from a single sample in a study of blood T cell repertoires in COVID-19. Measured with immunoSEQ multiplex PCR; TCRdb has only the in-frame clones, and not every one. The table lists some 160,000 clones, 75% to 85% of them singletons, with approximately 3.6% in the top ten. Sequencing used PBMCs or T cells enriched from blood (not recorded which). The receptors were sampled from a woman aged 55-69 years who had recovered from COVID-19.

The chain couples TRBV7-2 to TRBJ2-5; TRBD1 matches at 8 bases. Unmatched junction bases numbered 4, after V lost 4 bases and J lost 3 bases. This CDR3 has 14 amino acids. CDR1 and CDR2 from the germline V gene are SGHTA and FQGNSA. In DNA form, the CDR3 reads TGTGCCAGCAGCTCTACAGGGGGAAAAGAGACCCAGTACTTC. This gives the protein CASSSTGGKETQYF.

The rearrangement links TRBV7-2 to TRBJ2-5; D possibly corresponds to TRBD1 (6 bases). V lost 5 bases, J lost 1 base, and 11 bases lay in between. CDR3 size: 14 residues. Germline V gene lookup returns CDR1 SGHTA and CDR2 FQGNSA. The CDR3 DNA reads TGTGCCAGCAGCCTACACAGGGTCCAAGAGACCCAGTACTTC. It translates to CASSLHRVQETQYF.

The chain's CDR3 is CASSPRGRANEKLFF. CDR3 bases: TGTGCCAGCAGCCCCAGGGGGCGGGCTAATGAAAAACTGTTTTTT. The chain couples TRBV7-9 to TRBJ1-4, with 8 bases lining up with TRBD1. The germline CDR1 and CDR2 sequences are SEHNR and FQNEAQ (reference sequence). The CDR3 totals 15 residues. The V gene end was trimmed by 5 bases and the J gene end by 3 bases; junction bases not matched to a gene: 5.

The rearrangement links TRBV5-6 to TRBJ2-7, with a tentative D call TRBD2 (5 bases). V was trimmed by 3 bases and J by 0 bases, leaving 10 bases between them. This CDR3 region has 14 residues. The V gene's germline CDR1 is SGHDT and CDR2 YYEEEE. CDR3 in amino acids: CASSSPGYSYEQYF. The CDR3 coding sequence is TGTGCCAGCAGCTCACCGGGGTACTCCTACGAGCAGTACTTC.

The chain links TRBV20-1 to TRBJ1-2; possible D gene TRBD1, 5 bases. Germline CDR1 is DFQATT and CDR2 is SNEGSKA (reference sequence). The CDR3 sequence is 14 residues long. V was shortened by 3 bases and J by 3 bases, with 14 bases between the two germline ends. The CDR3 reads CSASTGSSYYGYTF. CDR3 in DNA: TGCAGTGCTAGTACAGGCTCCTCCTACTATGGCTACACCTTC.

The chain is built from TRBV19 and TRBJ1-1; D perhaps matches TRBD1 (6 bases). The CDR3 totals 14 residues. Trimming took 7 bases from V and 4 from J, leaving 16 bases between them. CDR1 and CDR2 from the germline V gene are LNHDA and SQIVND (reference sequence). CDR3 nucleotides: TGTGCCAGTAAACCCTCCCTACAGGGCACTGAAGCTTTCTTT. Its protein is CASKPSLQGTEAFF.

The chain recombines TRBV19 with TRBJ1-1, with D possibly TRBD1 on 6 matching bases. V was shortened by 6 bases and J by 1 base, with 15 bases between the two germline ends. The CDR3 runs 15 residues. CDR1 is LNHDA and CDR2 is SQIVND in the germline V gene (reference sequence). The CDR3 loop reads CASSRDTMSNTEAFF. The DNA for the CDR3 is TGTGCCAGTAGCCGGGACACCATGTCGAACACTGAAGCTTTCTTT.

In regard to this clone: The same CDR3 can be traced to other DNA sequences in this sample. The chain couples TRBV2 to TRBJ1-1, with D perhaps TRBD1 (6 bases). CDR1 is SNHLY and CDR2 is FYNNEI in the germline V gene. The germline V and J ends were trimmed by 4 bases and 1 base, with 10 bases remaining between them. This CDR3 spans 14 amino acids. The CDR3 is CASSAQGTNTEAFF. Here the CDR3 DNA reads TGTGCCAGCAGTGCACAGGGAACGAACACTGAAGCTTTCTTT.

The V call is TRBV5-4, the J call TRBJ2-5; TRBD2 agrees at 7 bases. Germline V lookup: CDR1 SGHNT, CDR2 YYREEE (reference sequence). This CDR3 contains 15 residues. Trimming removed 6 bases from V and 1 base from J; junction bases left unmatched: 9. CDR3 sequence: CASTFLGGSQETQYF. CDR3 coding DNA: TGTGCCAGCACCTTTTTGGGGGGGTCCCAAGAGACCCAGTACTTC.

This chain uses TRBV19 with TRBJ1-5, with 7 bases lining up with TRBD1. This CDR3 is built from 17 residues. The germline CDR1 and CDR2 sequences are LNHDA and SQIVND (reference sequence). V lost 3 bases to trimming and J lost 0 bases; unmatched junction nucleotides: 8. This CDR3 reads CASSMGGQIISNQPQHF. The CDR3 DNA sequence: TGTGCCAGTAGTATGGGGGGACAGATTATTAGCAATCAGCCCCAGCATTTT.

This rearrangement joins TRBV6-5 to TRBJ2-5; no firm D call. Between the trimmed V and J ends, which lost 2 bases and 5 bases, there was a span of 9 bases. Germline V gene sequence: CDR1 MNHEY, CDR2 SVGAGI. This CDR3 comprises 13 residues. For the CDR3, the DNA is TGTGCCAGCAGTTACGGAGCTGGGGAGACCCAGTACTTC. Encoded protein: CASSYGAGETQYF.

The CDR3 DNA follows: TGTGCCAGCAGCCAACGGGAGAGCACTGAAGCTTTCTTT. Translation: CASSQRESTEAFF. The rearrangement uses TRBV3-1 (or the pseudogene TRBV3-2) and TRBJ1-1; D uncertain. Trimming stripped 2 bases from V and 4 bases from J, with 8 bases between. The CDR3 is 13 amino acids. Germline-derived CDR1 and CDR2 are LGHDT and YNNKEL (reference sequence).

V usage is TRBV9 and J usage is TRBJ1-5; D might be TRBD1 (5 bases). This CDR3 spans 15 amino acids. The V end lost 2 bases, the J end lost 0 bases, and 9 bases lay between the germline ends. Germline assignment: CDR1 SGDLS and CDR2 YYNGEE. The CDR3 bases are TGTGCCAGCAGCGTGGGGCCCTATAGCAATCAGCCCCAGCATTTT. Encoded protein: CASSVGPYSNQPQHF. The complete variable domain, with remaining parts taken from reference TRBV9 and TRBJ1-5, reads DSGVTQTPKHLITATGQRVTLRCSPRSGDLSVYWYQQSLDQGLQFLIQYYNGEERAKGNILERFSAQQFPDLHSELNLSSLELGDSALYFCASSVGPYSNQPQHFGDGTRLSIL.

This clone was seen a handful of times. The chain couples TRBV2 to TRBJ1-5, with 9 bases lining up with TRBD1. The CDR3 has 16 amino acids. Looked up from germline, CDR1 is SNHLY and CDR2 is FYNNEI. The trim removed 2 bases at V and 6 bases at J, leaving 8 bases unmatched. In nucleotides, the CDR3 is TGTGCCAGCAGTGAAAGACCGACAGGGGGTCTTCAGCCCCAGCATTTT. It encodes CASSERPTGGLQPQHF.

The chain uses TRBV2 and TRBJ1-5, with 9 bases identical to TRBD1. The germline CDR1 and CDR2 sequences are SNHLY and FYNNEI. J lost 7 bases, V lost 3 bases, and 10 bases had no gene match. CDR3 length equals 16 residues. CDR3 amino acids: CASSEGGQGKGQPQHF. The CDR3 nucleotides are TGTGCCAGCAGTGAGGGGGGACAGGGTAAGGGGCAGCCCCAGCATTTT.

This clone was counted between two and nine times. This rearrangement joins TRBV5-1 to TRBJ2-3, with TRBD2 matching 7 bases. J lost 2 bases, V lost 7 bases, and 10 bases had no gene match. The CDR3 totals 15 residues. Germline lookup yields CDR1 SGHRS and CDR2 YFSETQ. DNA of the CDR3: TGCGCCAGCGCCGGTGGAGCGGGGTTCACAGATACGCAGTATTTT. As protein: CASAGGAGFTDTQYF.

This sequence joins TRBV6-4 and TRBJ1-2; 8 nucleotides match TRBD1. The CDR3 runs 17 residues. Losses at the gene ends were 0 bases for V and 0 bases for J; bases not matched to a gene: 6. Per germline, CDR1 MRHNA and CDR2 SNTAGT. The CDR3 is CASSDSGQGNPNYGYTF. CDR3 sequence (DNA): TGTGCCAGCAGTGACTCAGGACAGGGAAACCCTAACTATGGCTACACCTTC.

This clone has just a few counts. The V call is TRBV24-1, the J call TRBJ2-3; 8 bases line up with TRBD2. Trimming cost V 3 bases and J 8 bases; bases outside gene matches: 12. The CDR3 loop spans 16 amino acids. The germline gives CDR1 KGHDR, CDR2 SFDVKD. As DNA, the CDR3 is TGTGCCACCAGTGATACCCGGGGGGGCGAACTTGGTACGCAGTATTTT. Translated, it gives CATSDTRGGELGTQYF.

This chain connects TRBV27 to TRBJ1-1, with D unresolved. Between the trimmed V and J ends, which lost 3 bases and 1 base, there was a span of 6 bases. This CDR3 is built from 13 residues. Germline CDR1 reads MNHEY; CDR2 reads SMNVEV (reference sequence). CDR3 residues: CASSFLSNTEAFF. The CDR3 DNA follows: TGTGCCAGCAGTTTCTTGTCGAACACTGAAGCTTTCTTT.

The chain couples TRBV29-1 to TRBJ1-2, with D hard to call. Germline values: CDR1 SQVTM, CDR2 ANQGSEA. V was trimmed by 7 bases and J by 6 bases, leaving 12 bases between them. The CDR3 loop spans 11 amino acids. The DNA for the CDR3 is TGCAGCGATAACCTACGCGATGGCTACACCTTC. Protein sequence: CSDNLRDGYTF.

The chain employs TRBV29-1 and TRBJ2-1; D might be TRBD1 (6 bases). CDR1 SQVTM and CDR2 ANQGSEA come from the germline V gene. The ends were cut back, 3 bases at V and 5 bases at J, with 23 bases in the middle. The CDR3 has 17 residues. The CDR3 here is CSVEGDTNLHLDNEQFF. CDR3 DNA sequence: TGCAGCGTTGAGGGGGACACTAATCTCCATTTAGACAATGAGCAGTTCTTC.

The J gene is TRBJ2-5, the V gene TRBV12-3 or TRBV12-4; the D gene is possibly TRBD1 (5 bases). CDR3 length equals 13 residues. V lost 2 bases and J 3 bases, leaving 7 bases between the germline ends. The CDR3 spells CASSLSREETQYF. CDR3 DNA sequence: TGTGCCAGCAGTTTATCCAGGGAAGAGACCCAGTACTTC.

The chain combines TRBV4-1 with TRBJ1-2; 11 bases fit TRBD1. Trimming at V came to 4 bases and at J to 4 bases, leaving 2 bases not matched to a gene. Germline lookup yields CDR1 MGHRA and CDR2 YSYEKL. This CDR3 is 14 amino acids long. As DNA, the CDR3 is TGCGCCAGCAGCCGAGGGACAGGGGGCTATGGCTACACCTTC. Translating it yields CASSRGTGGYGYTF.

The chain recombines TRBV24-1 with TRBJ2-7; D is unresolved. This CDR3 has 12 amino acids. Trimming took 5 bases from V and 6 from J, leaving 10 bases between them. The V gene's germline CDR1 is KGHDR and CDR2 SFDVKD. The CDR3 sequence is CATSAPESEQYF. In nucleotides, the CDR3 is TGTGCCACCAGTGCCCCCGAGAGCGAGCAGTACTTC.

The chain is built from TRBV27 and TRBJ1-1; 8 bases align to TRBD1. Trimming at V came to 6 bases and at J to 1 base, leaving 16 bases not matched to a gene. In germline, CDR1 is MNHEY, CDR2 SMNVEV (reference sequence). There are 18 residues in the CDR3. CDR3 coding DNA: TGTGCCAGCAGGTGGTCAGGACAGGGCGTGATGGCGAACACTGAAGCTTTCTTT. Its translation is CASRWSGQGVMANTEAFF.

CDR3 nucleotides: TGTGCCAGCAGCCGAGGGGGCGGGTATGAGCAGTTCTTC. The encoded protein is CASSRGGGYEQFF. The V call is TRBV3-1 (or the pseudogene TRBV3-2), the J call TRBJ2-1; 7 positions agree with TRBD1. Trimming at V came to 4 bases and at J to 8 bases, leaving 5 bases not matched to a gene. There are 13 residues in the CDR3. Germline V CDR1 and CDR2: LGHDT, YNNKEL (reference sequence).